Sequencing of this T cell receptor beta chain was carried out in a study of T-cell reconstitution after alpha-beta-depleted transplantation in children. This sample's TCRbeta library carried unique molecular identifier barcodes. From the PCR reads, TCRdb called clonotypes with MiXCR, one entry per CDR3 protein. The repertoire holds about 610,000 distinct CDR3 sequences, 8% to 11% seen once, with 4% to 5% in the top ten. The CDR3 is 16 residues long. Germline CDR1 and CDR2: MNHEY and SVGEGT. Trimming stripped 2 bases from V and 3 bases from J, with 17 bases between. The chain has TRBV6-2 or TRBV6-3 and TRBJ2-7; the D gene is possibly TRBD2 (6 bases). This receptor was taken from a human donor who donated a stem cell graft to a child with acute myeloid leukemia. The source was PBMCs from the stem cell graft donor, collected from the stem cell graft. The CDR3 protein is CASSYPVGGRNYEQYF. DNA of the CDR3: TGTGCCAGCAGTTACCCCGTAGGAGGGAGAAACTACGAGCAGTACTTC.